Listed here are 5 T cell receptor beta chains from one sample, sequenced in a study of CD8+ T cells in alopecia areata (dated by TCRdb to 2016 to 2019). According to the study, the label for this sample's time point signals: baseline before oral tofacitinib. The library was prepared using the immunoSEQ multiplex PCR assay. RNA was extracted from all samples and reverse transcribed into cDNA, which served as template for TCR sequencing. The table was pulled from immuneACCESS by TCRdb, which kept in-frame rearrangements only. Such tables lose some clones; where checked, under half of the loss comes from unresolved V genes, and the rest has no known cause. In all, the sample holds 200,000 to 250,000 clones, and around two thirds of those were seen once. Together, the top ten hold approximately 1.2% of the sample. The sequencing here drew on CD4+ T cells sorted from blood, taken at week 0. These receptors all stem from a human donor with alopecia areata.

The chain has TRBV6-5 and TRBJ2-7; 8 positions agree with TRBD1. There are 15 residues in the CDR3. V shed 0 bases and J 5 bases; nucleotides not matched to a gene: 6. Per germline, CDR1 MNHEY and CDR2 SVGAGI. CDR3: CASSYSRTGSDEQYF. CDR3 bases: TGTGCCAGCAGTTACTCCAGGACAGGGAGTGACGAGCAGTACTTC.

Turning to this clone: At one end, the junction sequence differs from germline, possibly due to a read error. V is TRBV7-9 and J is TRBJ1-4, with D uncertain. The germline CDR1 and CDR2 sequences are SEHNR and FQNEAQ (reference sequence). This CDR3 spans 8 amino acids. CDR3: CADFFKIF. As DNA, the CDR3 is TGTGCAGATTTTTTTAAGATTTTT. Based on the CDR3 plus reference TRBV7-9 and TRBJ1-4, the full variable domain is DTGVSQNPRHKITKRGQNVTFRCDPISEHNRLYWYRQTLGQGPEFLTYFQNEAQLEKSRLLSDRFSAERPKGSFSTLEIQRTEQGDSAMYLCADFFKIFGSGTQLSVL.

The CDR3 DNA reads as TGTGCCAGCAGCCGGATAGTCGGGGCGGTTGGAAGCGGGGAGCTGTTTTTT. Its protein product is CASSRIVGAVGSGELFF. This chain links TRBV13 with TRBJ2-2; D tentatively fits TRBD1 or TRBD2 (5 bases each). The CDR3 extends over 17 amino acids. The V gene lost 5 bases and the J gene lost 7 bases, with 23 bases spanning the gap. In germline, CDR1 is PRHDT, CDR2 FYEKMQ (reference sequence).

The chain recombines TRBV12-5 with TRBJ2-3, with 8 bases identical to TRBD1. Germline V gene lookup returns CDR1 LGHNT and CDR2 FRNRAP. CDR3 length: 16 residues. Trimming took 3 bases from V and 5 from J; bases not matched to a gene: 10. The CDR3 reads CASGLGRRDRGDTQYF. In DNA, the CDR3 is TGTGCTAGTGGTTTAGGGCGCCGAGACAGGGGAGATACGCAGTATTTT.

The chain combines TRBV5-6 with TRBJ2-7; the D gene is possibly TRBD2 (6 bases). Germline V gives CDR1 SGHDT, CDR2 YYEEEE. The CDR3 has 15 residues. V dropped 0 bases and J dropped 4 bases, with 14 bases sitting between them. CDR3 sequence reads: CASSLGLAGFYEQYF. The CDR3 nucleotides are TGTGCCAGCAGCTTGGGTCTGGCGGGGTTTTACGAGCAGTACTTC.